A single sample gave rise to the 2 T cell receptor beta chains below, sequenced in a study of radiotherapy plus CTLA-4 blockade in lung cancer. Clones were read by immunoSEQ multiplex PCR, and TCRdb kept only the in-frame ones, dropping some. In the table there are about 68,000 clones, about 80% of which are singletons. The source was peripheral blood, collected from a patient treated with radiotherapy plus ipilimumab. These receptors all stem from a human donor with non-small cell lung cancer who had a complete response to radiotherapy plus ipilimumab.

Only one count was recorded for this clone. This rearrangement joins TRBV5-4 to TRBJ2-1; D uncertain. Per germline, CDR1 SGHNT and CDR2 YYREEE (reference sequence). Trimming removed 4 bases from V and 7 bases from J, with 15 bases in between. The CDR3 runs 14 residues. DNA for the CDR3: TGTGCCAGCAGCACGTTGCTAGTTAGGAATGAGCAGTTCTTC. Protein sequence: CASSTLLVRNEQFF.

This chain links TRBV6-1 with TRBJ1-3, with no clear D. Trimming removed 7 bases from V and 2 bases from J, with 15 bases in between. The CDR3 is made up of 15 amino acids. CDR1 and CDR2 (germline): MNHNS, SASEGT. CDR3: CASNTDGFTGNTIYF. The CDR3, as DNA: TGTGCCAGCAACACGGACGGGTTCACTGGAAACACCATATATTTT.